The 9 T cell receptor beta chains listed next were all sequenced from one sample in a study of T cells in Graves' hyperthyroidism and ophthalmopathy. Amplification targeted TCR beta CDR3 regions from RNA transcripts. TCR CDR3 underwent first-round RT-PCR with the HTBI primer set. TCRdb recomputed calls from the multiplex PCR reads with MiXCR, one row per CDR3 protein. Found here are over 400,000 distinct CDR3 sequences, approximately 22% of them singletons; the top ten hold 45% to 50%. Specimen: blood. Receptors were obtained from a woman in her 70s with Graves' ophthalmopathy.

CDR3 region: CASSQVGGMNTEAFF. The CDR3 DNA reads as TGTGCCAGCAGCCAAGTGGGGGGAATGAACACTGAAGCTTTCTTT. The chain uses TRBV3-1 and TRBJ1-1, with D possibly matching TRBD1 (5 bases). V was cut by 1 base and J by 0 bases, with 9 bases left in between. The CDR3 loop spans 15 amino acids. The germline gives CDR1 LGHDT, CDR2 YNNKEL (reference sequence).

The table lists this clonotype with many counts. V usage is TRBV2 and J usage is TRBJ2-3; D ambiguous. The V end lost 7 bases, the J end lost 0 bases, and 14 bases lay between the germline ends. In germline, CDR1 is SNHLY, CDR2 FYNNEI. This CDR3 has 15 residues. This CDR3 is CASIGVAASTDTQYF. CDR3 sequence (DNA): TGTGCCAGCATCGGCGTTGCGGCCAGCACAGATACGCAGTATTTT. Based on the CDR3 plus reference TRBV2 and TRBJ2-3, the full variable domain is EPEVTQTPSHQVTQMGQEVILRCVPISNHLYFYWYRQILGQKVEFLVSFYNNEISEKSEIFDDQFSVERPDGSNFTLKIRSTKLEDSAMYFCASIGVAASTDTQYFGPGTRLTVL.

This clonotype was detected ten times or more. The rearrangement links TRBV2 to TRBJ2-1; 11 bases match TRBD2. Germline CDR1 is SNHLY and CDR2 is FYNNEI. J lost 2 bases, V lost 4 bases, and 4 bases had no gene match. The CDR3 covers 16 residues. The CDR3 is CASSGLAGPPYNEQFF. The CDR3 coding sequence is TGTGCCAGCAGTGGACTAGCGGGACCCCCCTACAATGAGCAGTTCTTC.

This clonotype was counted at least ten times. The chain joins TRBV12-3 or TRBV12-4 to TRBJ1-2; D perhaps matches TRBD1 (5 bases). The CDR3 spans 14 residues. The germline V and J ends were trimmed by 7 bases and 2 bases, with 14 bases remaining between them. DNA for the CDR3: TGTGCCAGCACAAGCTCGGACACCAACTATGGCTACACCTTC. Residues: CASTSSDTNYGYTF.

This clonotype has a handful of counts. The rearrangement joins TRBV19 to TRBJ2-7; the D is unclear. The CDR3 length is 13 residues. The V end lost 3 bases, the J end lost 1 base, and 7 bases lay between the germline ends. Germline V gene data show CDR1 as LNHDA and CDR2 as SQIVND (reference sequence). Here the CDR3 reads CASSMLRSYEQYF. In nucleotides, the CDR3 is TGTGCCAGTAGTATGCTGAGGTCCTACGAGCAGTACTTC.

In its sample, this clonotype was seen a few times. V gene TRBV7-9 combines with J gene TRBJ2-1; D call uncertain. Looked up from germline, CDR1 is SEHNR and CDR2 is FQNEAQ (reference sequence). Trimming took 3 bases from V and 0 from J, leaving 9 bases between them. CDR3 length: 15 residues. The CDR3 DNA reads as TGTGCCAGCAGCTTGGGAATTCGCTCCTACAATGAGCAGTTCTTC. Translating gives CASSLGIRSYNEQFF.

The V and J genes are TRBV7-2 and TRBJ2-7, with 7 bases lining up with TRBD2. The CDR3 contains 17 residues. Germline V CDR1 and CDR2: SGHTA, FQGNSA. Trimming at V came to 1 base and at J to 9 bases, leaving 18 bases not matched to a gene. The DNA for the CDR3 is TGTGCCAGCAGCTTAGTTGTAAGAGGGTCTAGCGGTCTTGGGCAGTACTTC. As protein: CASSLVVRGSSGLGQYF. Full variable domain (outside the CDR3, taken from reference TRBV7-2 and TRBJ2-7): GAGVSQSPSNKVTEKGKDVELRCDPISGHTALYWYRQSLGQGLEFLIYFQGNSAPDKSGLPSDRFSAERTGGSVSTLTIQRTQQEDSAVYLCASSLVVRGSSGLGQYFGPGTRLTVT.

This clonotype has only a few counts. V gene TRBV5-1 combines with J gene TRBJ1-1; tentative D call: TRBD1 (5 bases). Trimming removed 0 bases from V and 0 bases from J, with 9 bases in between. CDR1 and CDR2 (germline): SGHRS, YFSETQ. The CDR3 is 15 residues long. CDR3 loop: CASSLEGPMNTEAFF. The CDR3 bases are TGCGCCAGCAGCTTGGAGGGGCCGATGAACACTGAAGCTTTCTTT.

This chain uses TRBV5-6 with TRBJ2-7; no firm D call. The CDR3 totals 14 residues. Trimming shortened V by 4 bases and J by 0 bases, and 11 bases separated the two germline ends. Germline CDR1 reads SGHDT; CDR2 reads YYEEEE. CDR3 in amino acids: CASSRTLISYEQYF. The CDR3 coding sequence is TGTGCCAGCAGCCGTACGCTCATCTCCTACGAGCAGTACTTC.